A single sample is the source of the 12 T cell receptor beta chains below, sequenced in a study of shared clonotypes between healthy human individuals. Libraries were prepared by immunoSEQ multiplex PCR; TCRdb keeps only in-frame clonotypes and omits some of them. The sample shows roughly 660,000 clones, around 90% of them seen only once. The sample comprised memory CD8+ T cells from PBMCs. Sample subset: CD45RO+ cells pooled with CCR7-negative TemRA cells. The receptor source for this set is a man between 18 and 35 years old in good health. Some clones in this sample may be carry-over from other donors' samples.

This clone has more than one count but fewer than ten. V is TRBV10-3 and J is TRBJ1-1, with a weak D call TRBD1 (6 bases). The CDR3 totals 15 residues. The ends were cut back, 10 bases at V and 3 bases at J, with 21 bases in the middle. Germline loops: CDR1 ENHRY, CDR2 SYGVKD. The CDR3 bases are TGTGCCACCATTGGGTTCAGGGCAGGGGACACTGAAGCTTTCTTT. This encodes CATIGFRAGDTEAFF.

V gene TRBV2 combines with J gene TRBJ1-1, with D possibly TRBD1 on 6 matching bases. The CDR3 is 13 residues long. CDR1 is SNHLY, CDR2 FYNNEI, per germline. Between the trimmed V and J ends, which lost 6 bases and 5 bases, there was a span of 13 bases. DNA of the CDR3: TGTGCCAGCAGCTATACAGGGAGGACTGAAGCTTTCTTT. Translating gives CASSYTGRTEAFF.

The chain couples TRBV27 to TRBJ1-5; no clear D. CDR1 MNHEY and CDR2 SMNVEV come from the germline V gene (reference sequence). Trimming stripped 7 bases from V and 7 bases from J, with 8 bases between. There are 11 residues in the CDR3. The CDR3 region is CASKRGQPQHF. CDR3 DNA sequence: TGTGCCAGCAAACGTGGCCAGCCCCAGCATTTT.

V gene TRBV13 combines with J gene TRBJ2-1; 7 positions match TRBD1. V shed 3 bases, J shed 7 bases, and the junction held 6 bases outside the gene matches. This CDR3 comprises 14 residues. CDR1 PRHDT and CDR2 FYEKMQ come from the germline V gene (reference sequence). In DNA form, the CDR3 reads TGTGCCAGCAGCTTGCCCTCCAGGGGGAATGAGCAGTTCTTC. Translating it yields CASSLPSRGNEQFF.

The sample holds many counts of this clone. The rearrangement links TRBV21-1 to TRBJ2-7; the DNA was not compared with TRBD2, the D call given in the table. TRBV21-1 is recorded as a pseudogene. CDR3 length: 18 amino acids. CDR3 amino acids: CATRIQQKKKLALYEQYF. DNA of the CDR3: TGTGCCACCCGTATACAGCAAAAGAAAAAACTAGCACTTTACGAGCAGTACTTC.

The chain recombines TRBV27 with TRBJ1-5, with D possibly matching TRBD1 (6 bases). The CDR3 has 15 residues. CDR1 is MNHEY and CDR2 is SMNVEV in the germline V gene (reference sequence). V shed 6 bases and J shed 0 bases, with 12 bases lying between them. Written as DNA, the CDR3 is TGTGCCAGCAGCAACACAGGGTATAGCAATCAGCCCCAGCATTTT. This encodes CASSNTGYSNQPQHF.

V is TRBV7-2 and J is TRBJ2-1, with 15 positions matching TRBD2. The V segment lost 5 bases and the J segment 10 bases; nucleotides outside the gene matches: 9. The CDR3 sequence is 16 residues long. CDR1 and CDR2 (germline): SGHTA, FQGNSA. The CDR3 reads CASSMGTSGRFGEQFF. The CDR3 bases are TGTGCCAGCAGCATGGGGACTAGCGGGAGGTTCGGGGAGCAGTTCTTC.

This sequence joins TRBV10-1 and TRBJ2-7; D is possibly TRBD1 or TRBD2 (5 bases each). The CDR3 extends over 16 amino acids. Trimming left V 6 bases short and J 4 bases short, with 22 bases between. CDR1 and CDR2 (germline): WNHNN, SYGVQD (reference sequence). CDR3 in DNA: TGCGCCAGCAGGGGGCTAGCAGTAGGAAAAAAATACGAGCAGTACTTC. The encoded protein is CASRGLAVGKKYEQYF.

The J gene is TRBJ2-1, the V gene TRBV27; 7 bases match TRBD2. The J segment lost 7 bases and the V segment lost 5 bases, leaving 17 bases of the junction unmatched. Germline CDR1 reads MNHEY; CDR2 reads SMNVEV (reference sequence). The CDR3 consists of 17 residues. In nucleotides, the CDR3 is TGTGCCAGCAGTCCCCTCCCTAGCGGAATAAACTTTAATGAGCAGTTCTTC. Its translation is CASSPLPSGINFNEQFF.

V is TRBV4-3 and J is TRBJ2-7; tentatively, D is TRBD1 or TRBD2 (5 bases each). V was pared by 0 bases and J by 6 bases, with 9 bases between. Per germline, CDR1 LGHNA and CDR2 YSLEER. The CDR3 length is 13 residues. This CDR3 is CASSQDWGFEQYF. In DNA form, the CDR3 reads TGCGCCAGCAGCCAAGATTGGGGGTTCGAGCAGTACTTC.

The chain joins TRBV27 to TRBJ2-7; a possible D gene is TRBD1 (6 bases). This CDR3 is built from 11 residues. The germline CDR1 and CDR2 sequences are MNHEY and SMNVEV (reference sequence). V lost 10 bases and J 2 bases, leaving 9 bases between the germline ends. The CDR3: CATRTAYEQYF. The CDR3 DNA reads as TGTGCCACCAGGACAGCCTACGAGCAGTACTTC.

The chain couples TRBV5-1 to TRBJ2-7; weak D call: TRBD2 (5 bases). The V end lost 1 base, the J end lost 2 bases, and 16 bases lay between the germline ends. CDR1 and CDR2 (germline): SGHRS, YFSETQ. The CDR3 extends over 16 amino acids. CDR3 sequence reads: CASSLWGSSSAYEQYF. Written as DNA, the CDR3 is TGCGCCAGCAGCTTGTGGGGTTCTAGCAGCGCCTACGAGCAGTACTTC.